A selection of T cell receptor beta chains follows, all from one sample in a study of blood T cell repertoires in COVID-19. TCRdb's table, derived via immunoSEQ multiplex PCR, lists solely in-frame clones and lacks some. The sample records 200,000 to 250,000 clones, approximately 90% being singletons. Material: peripheral blood. These TCRs come from a man in his thirties or forties with acute or convalescent COVID-19. Each CDR3 is given with its conserved first and last residue. The D gene is left open where the match is weak. Rows give clone size only sometimes, using once, few, many, or a class for an expanded clone.

v_gene	abundance	j_gene	d_gene	CDR3nt	CDR3aa
TRBV7-9	-	TRBJ2-3	-	TGTGCCAGCAGGACTCAGACAGATACGCAGTATTTT	CASRTQTDTQYF
TRBV28	-	TRBJ2-3	TRBD2	TGTGCCAGCAGCCTAGGGACTAGCGGGGGCCTGAATACGCAGTATTTT	CASSLGTSGGLNTQYF
TRBV2	-	TRBJ2-1	TRBD2	TGTGCCAGCAGTGATTGGCTAGCGGGGGGCAATGAGCAGTTCTTC	CASSDWLAGGNEQFF
TRBV30	-	TRBJ2-7	-	TGTGCCTGGAGGGGGGGACTGTACTACGAGCAGTACTTC	CAWRGGLYYEQYF
TRBV7-8	once	TRBJ1-1	TRBD1	TGTGCCAGCAGCCCCCTGAGCGGCGGGACAGGGACAGCTTTCTTT	CASSPLSGGTGTAFF
TRBV28	-	TRBJ1-1	-	TGTGCCAGCAGTGGGCTCAACACTGAAGCTTTCTTT	CASSGLNTEAFF
TRBV4-2	-	TRBJ1-2	-	TGTGCCAGCAGCCAGAGCCAGGGTGTTGGCTATGGCTACACCTTC	CASSQSQGVGYGYTF
TRBV19	-	TRBJ1-2	TRBD1	TGTGCCAGTAGCCTAGACAGGGGGCAATATGGCTACACCTTC	CASSLDRGQYGYTF
TRBV5-1	-	TRBJ2-7	-	TGCGCCAGCAGCTTGGTTCTTAGCTACGAGCAGTACTTC	CASSLVLSYEQYF
TRBV5-1	-	TRBJ2-1	-	TGCGCCAGCAGGGTCATGACAGAGTACAATGAGCAGTTCTTC	CASRVMTEYNEQFF
TRBV2	-	TRBJ2-1	TRBD2	TGTGCCAGCAGGAGGACTAGCGGGAGGGTAAGAATGATTCATAACAATGAGCAGTTCTTC	CASRRTSGRVRMIHNNEQFF
TRBV4-1	-	TRBJ2-5	-	TGCGCCAGCAGCCAAGATCAGGCCTCCTGGACCCAGTACTTC	CASSQDQASWTQYF
TRBV27	once	TRBJ2-7	-	TGTGCCAGCAGTTTATCGGCCAGGGTGGACGAGCAGTACTTC	CASSLSARVDEQYF
TRBV5-6	few	TRBJ1-1	-	TGTGCCAGCAGCCCGGGATTCAACACTGAAGCTTTCTTT	CASSPGFNTEAFF
TRBV6-1	once	TRBJ2-3	TRBD2	TGTGCCAGCAGTGAGGGGGGGGGATTCCGAGATACGCAGTATTTT	CASSEGGGFRDTQYF
TRBV18	-	TRBJ2-7	TRBD1	TGTGCCAGCTCACCAGGAGACAGGGCGGGCGAGCAGTACTTC	CASSPGDRAGEQYF
TRBV19	-	TRBJ1-5	-	TGTGCCAGTAGTCTAAACAGGGCCCAGCCCCAGCATTTT	CASSLNRAQPQHF
TRBV6-5	once	TRBJ2-5	TRBD1	TGTGCCAGCAACAACGGACAGGGCGGGGAGACCCAGTACTTC	CASNNGQGGETQYF
TRBV5-1	-	TRBJ2-2	-	TGCGCCAGCAGCCCCCGGATAGCGGATAACACCGGGGAGCTGTTTTTT	CASSPRIADNTGELFF
TRBV7-9	-	TRBJ1-6	TRBD1	TGTGCCAGCAGCTGGGACAGTAATAATTCACCCCTCCACTTT	CASSWDSNNSPLHF
TRBV11-2	-	TRBJ1-1	TRBD1	TGTGCCAGCAGCGCGTCGACAGGGACAACTGAAGCTTTCTTT	CASSASTGTTEAFF
TRBV12-5	-	TRBJ2-2	TRBD1	TGTGCTAGTGGTCCGGGACAGGGGATGAACGGGGAGCTGTTTTTT	CASGPGQGMNGELFF
TRBV7-3	-	TRBJ1-1	-	TGTGCCAGCAGCTTAAGTCCGTCGCCGGACACTGAAGCTTTCTTT	CASSLSPSPDTEAFF
TRBV7-3	-	TRBJ2-5	-	TGTGCCAGCAGCGTACGGGGGGCCAGTGAGGGAGAGACCCAGTACTTC	CASSVRGASEGETQYF
TRBV24-1	-	TRBJ1-5	-	TGTGCCACCAGTGATTTTAGAGGTCAGCCCCAGCATTTT	CATSDFRGQPQHF
TRBV19	-	TRBJ2-6	-	TGTGCCAGTAGTCCGACAGCCTCTGGGGCCAACGTCCTGACTTTC	CASSPTASGANVLTF
TRBV19	-	TRBJ2-2	-	TGTGCCAGTAGTATAGATCCCACGAGGGCGAACACCGGGGAGCTGTTTTTT	CASSIDPTRANTGELFF
TRBV23-1	once	TRBJ1-5	-	TGCGCCAGCAGTCAATCAGGAGGGGACGATAGCAATCAGCCCCAGCATTTT	CASSQSGGDDSNQPQHF
TRBV10-3	-	TRBJ2-3	-	TGTGCCATCAGTGAGTCCGGTCCAGATACGCAGTATTTT	CAISESGPDTQYF
TRBV6-6	-	TRBJ1-2	-	TGTGCCAGCAGTTACTACGACATCGACTATGGCTACACCTTC	CASSYYDIDYGYTF
TRBV7-6	-	TRBJ2-1	TRBD2	TGTGCCAGCGCTGGTAGGGAGGGAGGCAATGAGCAGTTCTTC	CASAGREGGNEQFF
TRBV7-3	-	TRBJ2-1	TRBD1	TGTGCCAGCAGCTTAGACAGGGGTACGCAGTTCTTC	CASSLDRGTQFF
TRBV6-5	-	TRBJ1-2	-	TGTGCCAGCAGCAGGACAGATCACTATGGCTACACCTTC	CASSRTDHYGYTF
TRBV11-1	-	TRBJ2-1	TRBD1	TGTGCCAGCAACGGTAGACAGGGCGCCTACAATGAGCAGTTCTTC	CASNGRQGAYNEQFF
TRBV19	-	TRBJ1-2	TRBD1	TGTGCCAGTAGCCGATATACCGGGACAGGGAACTATGGCTACACCTTC	CASSRYTGTGNYGYTF
TRBV19	once	TRBJ2-7	TRBD1	TGTGCCAGTAGTATAAGAGGACAGGGCTTCTACGAGCAGTACTTC	CASSIRGQGFYEQYF
TRBV6-2/TRBV6-3	-	TRBJ2-3	TRBD2	TGTGCCAGCAGTTACTCGAGAGGGGGAGCGGGGGGGCCAGATACGCAGTATTTT	CASSYSRGGAGGPDTQYF
TRBV7-9	-	TRBJ2-3	-	TGTGCCAGCAGCCGGAGGGGAACTGATACGCAGTATTTT	CASSRRGTDTQYF
TRBV3-1/TRBV3-2	-	TRBJ2-7	TRBD2	TGTGCCAGCAGCCTTCTAGCGGGAGGCCCCTACGAGCAGTACTTC	CASSLLAGGPYEQYF
TRBV15	-	TRBJ1-1	TRBD1	TGTGCCACCAGCCCTAACAGGGGGCGGAAGGCTTTCTTT	CATSPNRGRKAFF
TRBV19	-	TRBJ2-7	-	TGTGCCAGTAGTATGGGGGGACAGAGCTACGAGCAGTACTTC	CASSMGGQSYEQYF
TRBV5-1	once	TRBJ1-1	-	TGCGCAAGCACCGGACAGTCATTGAACACTGAAGCTTTCTTT	CASTGQSLNTEAFF
TRBV6-5	-	TRBJ1-1	TRBD1	TGTGCCAGCAGCCGGGACAGGGAGGAAGCTTTCTTT	CASSRDREEAFF
TRBV11-2	-	TRBJ1-1	-	TGTGCCAGCAGCCCCACTGTGAACACTGAAGCTTTCTTT	CASSPTVNTEAFF
TRBV11-3	-	TRBJ1-6	-	TGTGCCGGGTTCTTTGACGGGTGGTCCTATAATTCACCCCTCCACTTT	CAGFFDGWSYNSPLHF
TRBV28	-	TRBJ2-7	TRBD1	TGTGCCAGCAGTTCCCTCGGACAGGGGGTCGGACAGTACTTC	CASSSLGQGVGQYF
TRBV10-3	-	TRBJ2-7	TRBD2	TGTGCCATCAGTGAGCCCATTCTAGCGGGAGAGTCCTACGAGCAGTACTTC	CAISEPILAGESYEQYF
TRBV25-1	-	TRBJ2-3	-	TGTGCCAGCCAAGCAAATAGCGGACCCACAGATACGCAGTATTTT	CASQANSGPTDTQYF
TRBV11-2	-	TRBJ1-1	TRBD1	TGTGCCAGCAGCCGAACCACAGGGGTTAAGGTTGGGGGTGAAGCTTTCTTT	CASSRTTGVKVGGEAFF
TRBV28	once	TRBJ1-4	TRBD1	TGTGCCAGCAGGATAGGGGGCGGTGGTGAAAAACTGTTTTTT	CASRIGGGGEKLFF
TRBV2	few	TRBJ2-1	TRBD2	TGTGCCAGCAGTGTGAGCGGGAACTCCTACAATGAGCAGTTCTTC	CASSVSGNSYNEQFF
TRBV5-5	-	TRBJ1-5	TRBD1	TGTGCCAGCAGCTATCGTGGGGCAGGGGGTGTGGAGCCCCAGCATTTT	CASSYRGAGGVEPQHF
TRBV28	-	TRBJ1-5	TRBD1	TGTGCCAGCAGCTTTTCTGGTCAGGGGGCGAGCCAGCCCCAGCATTTT	CASSFSGQGASQPQHF
TRBV24-1	many	TRBJ1-1	TRBD1	TGTGCCACCAGTTTAAGAGACAGGGGAGTTATGAACACTGAAGCTTTCTTT	CATSLRDRGVMNTEAFF
TRBV5-1	-	TRBJ1-4	-	TGCGCCAGCAGCGCTAATCCTGCAACTAATGAAAAACTGTTTTTT	CASSANPATNEKLFF
TRBV12-3/TRBV12-4	-	TRBJ2-2	-	TGTGCCAGCAGTCCTTCCGGGGAGCTGTTTTTT	CASSPSGELFF
TRBV6-2/TRBV6-3	-	TRBJ2-1	-	TGTGCCAGCAGTTACATCGGGGGAAATGAGCAGTTCTTC	CASSYIGGNEQFF
TRBV27	-	TRBJ1-2	-	TGTGCCAGCAGTTCATGGCCGGCAGGCCCCCTTGACTATGGCTACACCTTC	CASSSWPAGPLDYGYTF
TRBV13	-	TRBJ2-2	-	TGTGCCAGCAGGCGTGGACAGACGAACACCGGGGAGCTGTTTTTT	CASRRGQTNTGELFF